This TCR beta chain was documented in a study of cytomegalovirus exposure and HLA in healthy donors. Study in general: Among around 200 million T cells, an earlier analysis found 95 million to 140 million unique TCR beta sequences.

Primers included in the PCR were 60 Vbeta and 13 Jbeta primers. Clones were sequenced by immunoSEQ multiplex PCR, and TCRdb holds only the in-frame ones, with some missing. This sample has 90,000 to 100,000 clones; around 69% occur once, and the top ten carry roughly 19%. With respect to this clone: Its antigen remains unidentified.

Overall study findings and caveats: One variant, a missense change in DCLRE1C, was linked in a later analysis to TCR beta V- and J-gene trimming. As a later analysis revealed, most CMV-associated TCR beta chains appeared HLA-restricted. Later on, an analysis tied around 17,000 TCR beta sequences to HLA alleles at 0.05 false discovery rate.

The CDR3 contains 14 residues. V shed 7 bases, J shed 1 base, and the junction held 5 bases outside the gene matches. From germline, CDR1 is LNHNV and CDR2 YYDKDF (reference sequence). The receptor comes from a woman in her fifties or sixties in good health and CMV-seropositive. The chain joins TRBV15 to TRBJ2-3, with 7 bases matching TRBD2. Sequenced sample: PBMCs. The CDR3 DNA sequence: TGTGCCACCAAAAGCGGGACCGGCACAGATACGCAGTATTTT. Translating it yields CATKSGTGTDTQYF.